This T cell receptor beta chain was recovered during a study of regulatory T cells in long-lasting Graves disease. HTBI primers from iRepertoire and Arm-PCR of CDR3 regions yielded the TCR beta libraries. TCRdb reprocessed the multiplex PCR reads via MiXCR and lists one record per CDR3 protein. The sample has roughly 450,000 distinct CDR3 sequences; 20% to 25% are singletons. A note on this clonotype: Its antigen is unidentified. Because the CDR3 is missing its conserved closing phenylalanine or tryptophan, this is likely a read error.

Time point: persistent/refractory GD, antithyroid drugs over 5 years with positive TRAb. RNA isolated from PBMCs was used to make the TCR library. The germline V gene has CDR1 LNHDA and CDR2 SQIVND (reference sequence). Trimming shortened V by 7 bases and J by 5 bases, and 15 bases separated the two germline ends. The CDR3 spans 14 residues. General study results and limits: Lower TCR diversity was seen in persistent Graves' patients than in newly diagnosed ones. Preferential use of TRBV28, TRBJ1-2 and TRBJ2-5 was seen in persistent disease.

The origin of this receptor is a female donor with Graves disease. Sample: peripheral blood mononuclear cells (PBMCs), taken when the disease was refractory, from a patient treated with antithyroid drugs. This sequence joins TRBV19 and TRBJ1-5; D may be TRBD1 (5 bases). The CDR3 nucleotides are TGTGCCAGTAAGTCAATAGGGGATCATCAGCCCCAGCATTCT. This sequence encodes CASKSIGDHQPQHS.